Following are 32 T cell receptor beta chains from one sample sequenced in a study of blood T cell repertoires in COVID-19. Sequencing used immunoSEQ multiplex PCR; TCRdb keeps in-frame clones, though not all of them. Among under 300,000 clones listed, around 89% were seen once. Sequenced input: PBMCs or T cells enriched from blood (not recorded which). The receptors here all came from a woman between 35 and 50 years old with acute COVID-19.

The chain uses TRBV24-1 and TRBJ2-3; the D is unclear. This CDR3 has 14 amino acids. The germline CDR1 and CDR2 sequences are KGHDR and SFDVKD. V was clipped by 4 bases and J by 5 bases, with 12 bases between them. Written as DNA, the CDR3 is TGTGCCACCAGTGACTACGGGTTAGTAGATACGCAGTATTTT. The encoded protein is CATSDYGLVDTQYF.

The chain uses TRBV12-5 and TRBJ1-1; D gene uncertain. Trimming left V 6 bases short and J 1 base short, with 3 bases between. Germline V gene sequence: CDR1 LGHNT, CDR2 FRNRAP. This CDR3 is built from 11 residues. The CDR3 spells CASGRNTEAFF. The CDR3 DNA follows: TGTGCTAGTGGCCGGAACACTGAAGCTTTCTTT.

The chain carries TRBV7-9 and TRBJ2-3; 8 bases match TRBD2. Germline CDR1 reads SEHNR; CDR2 reads FQNEAQ (reference sequence). Losses at the gene ends were 5 bases for V and 6 bases for J; bases not matched to a gene: 4. The CDR3 is made up of 13 amino acids. CDR3 in amino acids: CASSRSGVDTQYF. The CDR3 nucleotides read TGTGCCAGCAGCCGTAGCGGGGTGGATACGCAGTATTTT.

The V and J genes are TRBV4-3 and TRBJ2-1; 10 bases align to TRBD2. CDR3 length: 16 residues. Germline lookup yields CDR1 LGHNA and CDR2 YSLEER. With 0 bases clipped from V and 5 bases from J, the junction kept 4 bases outside the gene matches. The CDR3 spells CASSQDRTSGNNEQFF. CDR3 nucleotide sequence: TGCGCCAGCAGCCAAGATAGGACTAGCGGTAACAATGAGCAGTTCTTC.

The rearrangement links TRBV7-9 to TRBJ1-2; 7 nucleotides agree with TRBD1. CDR3 size: 13 residues. Germline V gives CDR1 SEHNR, CDR2 FQNEAQ (reference sequence). V lost 6 bases to trimming and J lost 2 bases; unmatched junction nucleotides: 3. The CDR3 bases are TGTGCCAGCAGAGCACAGGGGAACTATGGCTACACCTTC. This translates into CASRAQGNYGYTF.

The chain uses TRBV7-8 and TRBJ2-1; D possibly corresponds to TRBD1 (5 bases). The germline CDR1 and CDR2 sequences are SGHVS and FQNEAQ. V lost 2 bases and J lost 14, with 10 bases in between. This CDR3 spans 11 amino acids. The DNA for the CDR3 is TGTGCCAGCAGCTTATTCCAGGGTGAGTTCTTC. As protein: CASSLFQGEFF.

The CDR3 nucleotides are TGTGCCAGCAGCCCGTCGGGTATTAACTATGGCTACACCTTC. Its protein product is CASSPSGINYGYTF. The genes are TRBV5-6 and TRBJ1-2; no clear D gene. Germline CDR1 and CDR2: SGHDT and YYEEEE. The CDR3 contains 14 residues. Trimming pared 4 bases from V and 1 base from J, leaving 11 bases between.

The chain uses TRBV28 and TRBJ2-7, with TRBD2 as a possible D gene (6 bases). The CDR3 has 15 residues. CDR1 is MDHEN and CDR2 is SYDVKM in the germline V gene. The V and J ends lost 3 bases and 6 bases respectively, with 18 bases between them. The CDR3 nucleotides are TGTGCCAGCAGTTTGGGGGGTCCAGCCTTCCGCGAGCAGTACGTC. It yields the protein CASSLGGPAFREQYV.

This chain joins TRBV7-8 and TRBJ1-2, with 7 bases that match TRBD1. The V segment lost 0 bases and the J segment 7 bases; nucleotides outside the gene matches: 2. This CDR3 has 13 residues. In germline, CDR1 is SGHVS, CDR2 FQNEAQ. The CDR3 here is CASSLAAGGGYTF. The CDR3 nucleotides are TGTGCCAGCAGCTTAGCGGCAGGGGGTGGCTACACCTTC.

This chain connects TRBV11-2 to TRBJ2-1; the D is unclear. Trimming removed 1 base from V and 9 bases from J, with 7 bases in between. The CDR3 covers 12 residues. CDR1 and CDR2 from the germline V gene are SGHAT and FQNNGV. The CDR3 nucleotides read TGTGCCAGCAGCTTAGTTCTAGGTGAGCAGTTCTTC. It encodes CASSLVLGEQFF.

This clone was counted between two and nine times. The chain couples TRBV6-6 to TRBJ2-7, with 9 bases aligning to TRBD1. V gave up 5 bases and J gave up 0 bases; unmatched junction bases: 5. Germline lookup yields CDR1 MNHNY and CDR2 SVGAGI (reference sequence). This CDR3 has 15 amino acids. The chain's CDR3 is CASSPGQGFSYEQYF. The CDR3 DNA reads as TGTGCCAGCAGTCCGGGACAGGGATTCTCCTACGAGCAGTACTTC.

This chain uses TRBV4-1 with TRBJ1-1; D gene uncertain. Between the trimmed V and J ends, which lost 0 bases and 7 bases, there was a span of 12 bases. Germline loops: CDR1 MGHRA, CDR2 YSYEKL. This CDR3 comprises 14 residues. The CDR3 is CASSQESRAREAFF. DNA of the CDR3: TGCGCCAGCAGCCAAGAATCGAGGGCCCGTGAAGCTTTCTTT.

The chain joins TRBV27 to TRBJ1-2, with D possibly matching TRBD1 (6 bases). In germline, CDR1 is MNHEY, CDR2 SMNVEV (reference sequence). This CDR3 region has 14 residues. The germline V and J ends were trimmed by 6 bases and 2 bases, with 13 bases remaining between them. The CDR3 coding sequence is TGTGCCAGCAGGGAGCGAGGGGGAAACTATGGCTACACCTTC. Protein product: CASRERGGNYGYTF.

The rearrangement links TRBV12-3 or TRBV12-4 to TRBJ1-4, with D perhaps matching TRBD1 (5 bases). The length of the CDR3 is 13 residues. Trimming removed 6 bases at V and 7 bases at J, with 12 bases between. CDR3 protein: CASSPRTLEKLFF. For the CDR3, the DNA is TGTGCCAGCAGCCCACGGACACTTGAAAAACTGTTTTTT.

The chain is built from TRBV6-5 and TRBJ2-7; 7 positions match TRBD1. Per the germline V gene, CDR1 is MNHEY and CDR2 is SVGAGI. The CDR3 covers 13 residues. Losses at the gene ends were 6 bases for V and 3 bases for J; bases not matched to a gene: 5. DNA of the CDR3: TGTGCCAGCAGAAGACAGGGAAACTACGAGCAGTACTTC. This codes for CASRRQGNYEQYF.

V gene TRBV10-1 combines with J gene TRBJ1-2; D remains ambiguous. The CDR3 extends over 14 amino acids. CDR1 and CDR2 (germline): WNHNN, SYGVQD (reference sequence). Trimming cost V 3 bases and J 5 bases, with 13 bases left between them. The CDR3 DNA reads TGCGCCAGCAGTGATAAATCTTTCCCGTATGGCTACACCTTC. Translating gives CASSDKSFPYGYTF.

The chain combines TRBV7-8 with TRBJ1-1; unclear D gene. V was clipped by 1 base and J by 1 base, with 7 bases between them. This CDR3 comprises 14 residues. Germline assignment: CDR1 SGHVS and CDR2 FQNEAQ. This CDR3 is CASSLVTGNTEAFF. CDR3 in DNA: TGTGCCAGCAGCTTAGTGACGGGGAACACTGAAGCTTTCTTT.

The rearrangement uses TRBV7-2 and TRBJ1-6; TRBD1 aligns across 9 bases. Germline values: CDR1 SGHTA, CDR2 FQGNSA. This CDR3 contains 15 residues. Trimming removed 1 base from V and 11 bases from J; junction bases left unmatched: 6. CDR3 DNA sequence: TGTGCCAGCAGCTTAGGAGGAAACAGGGGGCCACCCCTCCACTTT. The encoded protein is CASSLGGNRGPPLHF.

V and J are TRBV2 and TRBJ1-2; a weak D match, TRBD1 (6 bases). Germline V gene data show CDR1 as SNHLY and CDR2 as FYNNEI. With 8 bases removed from V and 8 bases from J, the gap between germline ends came to 15 bases. CDR3 length equals 12 residues. CDR3 in amino acids: CASGGGGGGYTF. CDR3 DNA: TGTGCCAGCGGAGGGGGAGGGGGAGGCTACACCTTC. The full variable domain, its missing parts supplied by reference TRBV2 and TRBJ1-2, is EPEVTQTPSHQVTQMGQEVILRCVPISNHLYFYWYRQILGQKVEFLVSFYNNEISEKSEIFDDQFSVERPDGSNFTLKIRSTKLEDSAMYFCASGGGGGGYTFGSGTRLTVV.

V gene TRBV9 combines with J gene TRBJ2-7; 11 bases map to TRBD2. V trimming: 3 bases; J trimming: 8 bases; junction bases outside the gene matches: 7. The germline V gene has CDR1 SGDLS and CDR2 YYNGEE. The CDR3 is 14 amino acids. CDR3 nucleotides: TGTGCCAGCAGCGCGGGACTAGCGGCTTTCAAGCAGTACTTC. Translation: CASSAGLAAFKQYF.

V usage is TRBV7-9 and J usage is TRBJ2-3; D remains ambiguous. This CDR3 is 16 amino acids long. From germline, CDR1 is SEHNR and CDR2 FQNEAQ (reference sequence). V dropped 2 bases and J dropped 0 bases, with 12 bases sitting between them. The CDR3 sequence: CASSLSTFASTDTQYF. CDR3 in DNA: TGTGCCAGCAGCTTAAGTACTTTCGCTAGCACAGATACGCAGTATTTT.

In its sample, this clone was seen a few times. This chain joins TRBV5-1 and TRBJ1-5, with a tentative D call TRBD1 (6 bases). From germline, CDR1 is SGHRS and CDR2 YFSETQ. V shed 4 bases and J shed 4 bases, with 15 bases lying between them. This CDR3 contains 15 residues. Here the CDR3 DNA reads TGCGCCAGCAGCACTGGGGGCCAACCAAATCAGCCCCAGCATTTT. Its protein product is CASSTGGQPNQPQHF.

V is TRBV27 and J is TRBJ1-2, with 8 bases aligning to TRBD1. Germline V gene data show CDR1 as MNHEY and CDR2 as SMNVEV (reference sequence). CDR3 size: 15 residues. J lost 5 bases, V lost 5 bases, and 10 bases had no gene match. The CDR3 sequence: CASSPGLTGEYGYTF. The CDR3 DNA reads TGTGCCAGCAGTCCCGGACTGACAGGGGAATATGGCTACACCTTC.

V and J are TRBV19 and TRBJ1-5; unclear D gene. Trimming took off 4 bases at V and 6 bases at J, with 7 bases between the two ends. The CDR3 has 12 residues. Germline V gene data show CDR1 as LNHDA and CDR2 as SQIVND (reference sequence). For the CDR3, the DNA is TGTGCCAGTAGTACTTTCGGTCAGCCCCAGCATTTT. Translation gives CASSTFGQPQHF.

The chain employs TRBV2 and TRBJ1-1, with a tentative D call TRBD1 (5 bases). The CDR3 has 13 residues. Germline V gene lookup returns CDR1 SNHLY and CDR2 FYNNEI. With 11 bases removed from V and 3 bases from J, the gap between germline ends came to 16 bases. The CDR3 coding sequence is TGTGCCTGGGGGAGGAGTACGGACACTGAAGCTTTCTTT. Translated, it gives CAWGRSTDTEAFF. The full variable domain, with the rest looked up from reference TRBV2 and TRBJ1-1, is EPEVTQTPSHQVTQMGQEVILRCVPISNHLYFYWYRQILGQKVEFLVSFYNNEISEKSEIFDDQFSVERPDGSNFTLKIRSTKLEDSAMYFCAWGRSTDTEAFFGQGTRLTVV.

V gene TRBV15 combines with J gene TRBJ2-7; a possible D gene is TRBD2 (6 bases). V gave up 0 bases and J gave up 0 bases, with 9 bases separating them. CDR3 length: 15 amino acids. The V gene's germline CDR1 is LNHNV and CDR2 YYDKDF (reference sequence). The CDR3 DNA reads as TGTGCCACCAGCAGAGAGGACGGGGGCTCCTACGAGCAGTACTTC. This encodes CATSREDGGSYEQYF.

The chain joins TRBV5-1 to TRBJ2-3; 13 nucleotides align to TRBD2. This CDR3 spans 17 amino acids. Germline V gene sequence: CDR1 SGHRS, CDR2 YFSETQ. The V gene end was trimmed by 1 base and the J gene end by 2 bases; junction bases not matched to a gene: 4. The CDR3 sequence is CASSLPTSGGYTDTQYF. CDR3 in DNA: TGCGCCAGCAGCTTGCCGACTAGCGGGGGGTACACAGATACGCAGTATTTT.

J is TRBJ2-1 and V is TRBV2, with 13 bases identical to TRBD2. This CDR3 has 18 residues. CDR1 and CDR2 from the germline V gene are SNHLY and FYNNEI. The V segment lost 3 bases and the J segment 1 base; nucleotides outside the gene matches: 6. The CDR3 DNA reads TGTGCCAGCAGTGACCCTGGACTAGCGGGAGTTTCCTACAATGAGCAGTTCTTC. Its translation: CASSDPGLAGVSYNEQFF.

The gene calls are TRBV29-1 and TRBJ2-3; 9 bases align to TRBD2. There are 14 residues in the CDR3. CDR1 and CDR2 from the germline V gene are SQVTM and ANQGSEA. V was clipped by 6 bases and J by 6 bases; unmatched bases: 10. The CDR3 DNA reads as TGCAGCGTGGGTAGCGGGAGTATGGGGGATACGCAGTATTTT. Translated, it gives CSVGSGSMGDTQYF.

The V call is TRBV30, the J call TRBJ1-2, with D hard to call. CDR1 GTSNPN and CDR2 SVGIG come from the germline V gene (reference sequence). V lost 0 bases and J 7 bases, leaving 12 bases between the germline ends. The CDR3 is made up of 13 amino acids. CDR3: CAWSVSPQVGYTF. The CDR3, as DNA: TGTGCCTGGAGTGTAAGCCCCCAGGTTGGCTACACCTTC.

Only one count was recorded for this clone. J is TRBJ1-2 and V is TRBV30; D unclear. Germline V gene data show CDR1 as GTSNPN and CDR2 as SVGIG (reference sequence). The CDR3 runs to 14 residues. V was clipped by 5 bases and J by 0 bases, with 13 bases between them. CDR3: CAWSFSVTNYGYTF. The DNA of the CDR3 is TGTGCCTGGTCTTTCAGTGTCACTAACTATGGCTACACCTTC.

The chain joins TRBV30 to TRBJ1-2; 9 bases agree with TRBD1. CDR1 GTSNPN and CDR2 SVGIG come from the germline V gene (reference sequence). The CDR3 length is 17 residues. With V trimmed by 3 bases and J by 0 bases, 11 bases remained unmatched. The CDR3 DNA reads TGTGCCTGGAGCTTACAGGGGGCGCAGAGTCCTAACTATGGCTACACCTTC. Residues: CAWSLQGAQSPNYGYTF.